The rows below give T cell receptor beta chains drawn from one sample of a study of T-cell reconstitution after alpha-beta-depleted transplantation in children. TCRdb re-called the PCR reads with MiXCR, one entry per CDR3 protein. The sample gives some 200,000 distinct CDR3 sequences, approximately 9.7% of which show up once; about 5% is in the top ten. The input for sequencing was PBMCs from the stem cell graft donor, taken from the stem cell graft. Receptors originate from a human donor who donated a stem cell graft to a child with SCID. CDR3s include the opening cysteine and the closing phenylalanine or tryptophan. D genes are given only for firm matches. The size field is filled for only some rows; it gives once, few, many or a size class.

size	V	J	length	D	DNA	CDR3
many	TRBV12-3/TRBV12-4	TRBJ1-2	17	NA	TGTGCCAGCAGTCAACAGCTACAGGGAAGACAGAACTATGGCTACACCTTC	CASSQQLQGRQNYGYTF
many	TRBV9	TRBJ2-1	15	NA	TGTGCCAGCAGCGCCGGGACGTCGCGGAACAATGAGCAGTTCTTC	CASSAGTSRNNEQFF
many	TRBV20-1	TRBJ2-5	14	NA	TGCAGTGCTAGCCCTTCGACCGGGCAAGAGACCCAGTACTTC	CSASPSTGQETQYF
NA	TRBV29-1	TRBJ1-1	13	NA	TGCAGCGTTGCAGAGGGGCTGAACACTGAAGCTTTCTTT	CSVAEGLNTEAFF
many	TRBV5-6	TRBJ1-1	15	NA	TGTGCCAGCAGCTCGGCCCTGGGGCTGGGGACTGAAGCTTTCTTT	CASSSALGLGTEAFF
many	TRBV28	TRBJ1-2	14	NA	TGTGCCAGCAGCTTACCGGACGGTTACTATGGCTACACCTTC	CASSLPDGYYGYTF
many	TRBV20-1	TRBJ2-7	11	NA	TGCAGTGCTAGGGTTCACTACGAGCAGTACTTC	CSARVHYEQYF
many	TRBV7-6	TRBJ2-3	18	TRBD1	TGTGCCAGCAGCTTAAATCCAGGACAGGGGATTTTTGCGGATACGCAGTATTTT	CASSLNPGQGIFADTQYF
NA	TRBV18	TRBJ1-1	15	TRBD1	TGTGCCAGCTCACCACACCAGACAGGGCCCACTGAAGCTTTCTTT	CASSPHQTGPTEAFF
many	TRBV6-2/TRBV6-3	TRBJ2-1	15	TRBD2	TGTGCCAGCAGACCGGGACTAGCGGCATACAATGAGCAGTTCTTC	CASRPGLAAYNEQFF
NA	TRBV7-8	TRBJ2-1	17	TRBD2	TGTGCCAGCAGCTTACAAGTGACTAGCGGGCCCCGCAATGAGCAGTTCTTC	CASSLQVTSGPRNEQFF
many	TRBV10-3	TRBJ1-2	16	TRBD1	TGTGCCATCAGTGAGTCAATTAGACAGGGCTCTAATGGCTACACCTTC	CAISESIRQGSNGYTF
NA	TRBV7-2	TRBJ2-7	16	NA	TGTGCCAGCAGCCCGACCACCAGGAGGACCTCCTACGAGCAGTACTTC	CASSPTTRRTSYEQYF
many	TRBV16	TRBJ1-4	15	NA	TGTGCCAGCAGCCAAAGGTCAGGAACTAATGAAAAACTGTTTTTT	CASSQRSGTNEKLFF
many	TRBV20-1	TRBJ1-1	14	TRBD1	TGCAGTGCTAGATACAGGGGGGCGAACACTGAAGCTTTCTTT	CSARYRGANTEAFF
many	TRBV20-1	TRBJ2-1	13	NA	TGCAGTGCCACCGGACTTTCCTACAATGAGCAGTTCTTC	CSATGLSYNEQFF
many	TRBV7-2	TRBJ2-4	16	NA	TGTGCCAGCAGCCTCCTGATGGGGATGGCCAAAAACATTCAGTACTTC	CASSLLMGMAKNIQYF
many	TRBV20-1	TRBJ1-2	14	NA	TGCAGTGCTAGAGATTATTCCCAGATGGATGGCTACACCTTC	CSARDYSQMDGYTF
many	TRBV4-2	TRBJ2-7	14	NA	TGTGCCAGCAGCCAAGAGGGCAGTTACTACGAGCAGTACTTC	CASSQEGSYYEQYF
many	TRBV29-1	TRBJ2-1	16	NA	TGCAGCGTTGAACGTGGTGAGGGGAGCTCCTACAATGAGCAGTTCTTC	CSVERGEGSSYNEQFF
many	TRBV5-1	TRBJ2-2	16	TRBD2	TGCGCCAGCAGCGTCCGGCTAGCGGTTGGAACCGGGGAGCTGTTTTTT	CASSVRLAVGTGELFF
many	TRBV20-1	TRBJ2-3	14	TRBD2	TGCAGTGCTAGTCCTGGTGCTAGCGGGGGGGAGCAGTATTTT	CSASPGASGGEQYF
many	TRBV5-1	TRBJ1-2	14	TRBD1	TGCGCCAGCAGCTTGGGGACAGGAGGGTATGGCTACACCTTC	CASSLGTGGYGYTF
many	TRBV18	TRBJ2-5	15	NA	TGTGCCAGCTCACCATTTGGAGGGGACCAAGAGACCCAGTACTTC	CASSPFGGDQETQYF
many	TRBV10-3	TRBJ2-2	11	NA	TGTGCCATCGGGAACACCGGGGAGCTGTTTTTT	CAIGNTGELFF
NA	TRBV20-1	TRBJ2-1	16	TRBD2	TGCAGTACTTATCGGGGCGGGGGGCGACCCTACAATGAGCAGTTCTTC	CSTYRGGGRPYNEQFF
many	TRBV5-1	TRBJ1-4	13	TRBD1	TGCGCCAGCAGCTTGGCTCAGGGGGGTAAACTGTTTTTT	CASSLAQGGKLFF
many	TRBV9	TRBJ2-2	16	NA	TGTGCCAGCAGCGTTTCTACTACTGTCTACACCGGGGAGCTGTTTTTT	CASSVSTTVYTGELFF
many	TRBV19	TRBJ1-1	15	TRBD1	TGTGCCAGTAGAAACCGGGACAGGGGGAGAATTGAAGCTTTCTTT	CASRNRDRGRIEAFF
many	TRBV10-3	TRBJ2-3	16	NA	TGTGCCATCAGCGAGTCCGTGAAGGTTAGCACAGATACGCAGTATTTT	CAISESVKVSTDTQYF
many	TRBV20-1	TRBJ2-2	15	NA	TGCAGTGCTAGAGATAGGAGGGGGAGGACCGGGGAGCTGTTTTTT	CSARDRRGRTGELFF
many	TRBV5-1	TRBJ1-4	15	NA	TGCGCCAGCAGCTTTGGATTCACGGAGAATGAAAAACTGTTTTTT	CASSFGFTENEKLFF
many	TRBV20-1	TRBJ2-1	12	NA	TGCAGTGCTAGGGATGTTACGCATGAGCAGTTCTTC	CSARDVTHEQFF
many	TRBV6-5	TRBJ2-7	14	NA	TGTGCCAGCAGTTACTCCGACAGATTCTACGAGCAGTACTTC	CASSYSDRFYEQYF
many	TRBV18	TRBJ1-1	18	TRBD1	TGTGCCAGCTCACCCAATCAACAGGGGGCCGGAAGAGACACTGAAGCTTTCTTT	CASSPNQQGAGRDTEAFF
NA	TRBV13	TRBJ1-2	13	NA	TGTGCCATGGGCCCCGGGCTCCTCTGCTGCTACACCTTC	CAMGPGLLCCYTF
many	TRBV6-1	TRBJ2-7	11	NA	TGTGCCAGCAGTGAGTTCTACGAGCAGTACTTC	CASSEFYEQYF
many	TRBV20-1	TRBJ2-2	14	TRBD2	TGCAGTGCTAGGGTGGCGGGGGTTACCGGGGAGCTGTTTTTT	CSARVAGVTGELFF
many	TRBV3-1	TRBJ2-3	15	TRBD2	TGTGCCAGCAGCGCCGGGACTAGGGATACAGATACGCAGTATTTT	CASSAGTRDTDTQYF
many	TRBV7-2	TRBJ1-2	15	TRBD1	TGTGCCAGCAGCTTAGGCGCAGGGGGCAGCTATGGCTACACCTTC	CASSLGAGGSYGYTF
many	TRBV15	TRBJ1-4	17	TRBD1	TGTGCCACCAGCAGAGATTGGGGAGGAGGGGGCGGTGAAAAACTGTTTTTT	CATSRDWGGGGGEKLFF
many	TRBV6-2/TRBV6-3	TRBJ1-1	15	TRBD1	TGTGCCAGCAGTCCCCCCAGGGGGCGAGGAACTGAAGCTTTCTTT	CASSPPRGRGTEAFF
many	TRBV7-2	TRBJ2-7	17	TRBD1	TGTGCCAGCAGCTCAAGTACCGGGACAGGGACCCTCTACGAGCAGTACTTC	CASSSSTGTGTLYEQYF
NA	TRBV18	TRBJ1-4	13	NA	TGTGCCAGCTCACCGCCTGCGAGGGAAAAACTGTTTTTT	CASSPPAREKLFF
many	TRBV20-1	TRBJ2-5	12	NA	TGCAGTGTCTACCAGGGGATAGAGACCCAGTACTTC	CSVYQGIETQYF
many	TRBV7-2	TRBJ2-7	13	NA	TGTGCCAGCAGCTTACGGCAGGGATCCGAGCAGTACTTC	CASSLRQGSEQYF
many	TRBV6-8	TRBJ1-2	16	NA	TGTGCCAGCAGTTACCCGGGGGAGCCCGGCGACTATGGCTACACCTTC	CASSYPGEPGDYGYTF
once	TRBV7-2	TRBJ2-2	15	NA	TGTGCCAGCAGCTTAAGCGGCGTGAACACCGGGGAGCTGTTTTTT	CASSLSGVNTGELFF
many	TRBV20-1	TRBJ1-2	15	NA	TGCAGTGCTAGAGATGCGACAGTTACTACCTATGGCTACACCTTC	CSARDATVTTYGYTF
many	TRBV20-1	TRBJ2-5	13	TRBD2	TGCAGTGCCGACGCAGGGACTACTGGGACCCAGTACTTC	CSADAGTTGTQYF
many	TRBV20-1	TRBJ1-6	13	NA	TGCAGTGCTAGACGGACCCGGGCATCACCCCTCCACTTT	CSARRTRASPLHF
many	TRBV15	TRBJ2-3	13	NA	TGTGCCACCAGCAAACGGGGTGCAGATACGCAGTATTTT	CATSKRGADTQYF
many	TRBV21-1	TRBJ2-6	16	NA	TGTGCCAGCGGAACACAGGGGGCAGAAGGGGCCAACGTCCTGACTTTC	CASGTQGAEGANVLTF
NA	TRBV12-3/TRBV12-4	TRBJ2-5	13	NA	TGTACCAGCAGTTTGACAGGAGGGGAGACCCAGTACTTC	CTSSLTGGETQYF
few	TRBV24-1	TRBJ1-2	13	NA	TGTGCCACCAGTCCCGGCCGGGGGATGAGCTACACCTTC	CATSPGRGMSYTF
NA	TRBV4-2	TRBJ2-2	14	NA	TGTGCCAGCAGCCATAATCCGGCCACCGGGGAGCTGTTTTTT	CASSHNPATGELFF
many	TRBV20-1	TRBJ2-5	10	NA	TGCAGTGCTACCGGGGAGACCCAGTACTTC	CSATGETQYF
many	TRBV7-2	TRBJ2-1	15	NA	TGTGCCAGCAGCCCCCCGCCCGGCAACAAGGGGGAGCAGTTCTTC	CASSPPPGNKGEQFF
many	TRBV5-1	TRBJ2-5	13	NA	TGCGCCAGCAGCTTGTCGGATAGGGAGACCCAGTACTTC	CASSLSDRETQYF